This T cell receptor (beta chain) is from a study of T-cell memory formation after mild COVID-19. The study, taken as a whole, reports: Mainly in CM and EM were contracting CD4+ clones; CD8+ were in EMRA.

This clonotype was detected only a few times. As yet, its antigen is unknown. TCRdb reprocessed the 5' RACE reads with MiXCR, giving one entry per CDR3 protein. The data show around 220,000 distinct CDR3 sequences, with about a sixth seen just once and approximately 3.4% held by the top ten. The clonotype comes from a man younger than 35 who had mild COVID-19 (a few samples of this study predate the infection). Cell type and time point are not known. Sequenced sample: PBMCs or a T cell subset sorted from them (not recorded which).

CDR3 in amino acids: CASSFSAGTIISPLHF. The CDR3 DNA is TGTGCCAGCAGTTTTTCGGCAGGAACGATAATCTCACCCCTCCACTTT. The chain uses TRBV12-3 or TRBV12-4 and TRBJ1-6; no definite D call. Trimming removed 3 bases from V and 10 bases from J, with 19 bases in between. This CDR3 is 16 amino acids long.